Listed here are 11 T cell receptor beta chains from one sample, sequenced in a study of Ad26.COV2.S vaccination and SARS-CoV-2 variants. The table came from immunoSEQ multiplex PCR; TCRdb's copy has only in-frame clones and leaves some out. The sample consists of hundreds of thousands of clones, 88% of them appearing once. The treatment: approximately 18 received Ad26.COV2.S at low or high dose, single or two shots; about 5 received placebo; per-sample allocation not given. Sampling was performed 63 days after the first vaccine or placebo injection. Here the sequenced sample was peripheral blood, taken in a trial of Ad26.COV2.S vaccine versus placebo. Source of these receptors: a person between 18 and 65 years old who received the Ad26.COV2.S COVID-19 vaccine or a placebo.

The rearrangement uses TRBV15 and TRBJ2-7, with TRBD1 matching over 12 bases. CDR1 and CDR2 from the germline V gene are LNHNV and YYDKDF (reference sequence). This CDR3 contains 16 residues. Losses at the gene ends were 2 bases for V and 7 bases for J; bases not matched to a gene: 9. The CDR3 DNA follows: TGTGCCACCAGCAGAAAAGATGGGACAGGGGGCGAGGAGCAGTACTTC. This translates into CATSRKDGTGGEEQYF.

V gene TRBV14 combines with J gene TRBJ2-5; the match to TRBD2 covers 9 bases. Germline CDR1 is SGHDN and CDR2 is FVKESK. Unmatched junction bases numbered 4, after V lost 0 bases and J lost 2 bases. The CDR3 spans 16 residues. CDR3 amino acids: CASSQEQRGVQETQYF. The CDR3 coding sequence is TGTGCCAGCAGCCAAGAGCAGCGGGGGGTACAAGAGACCCAGTACTTC.

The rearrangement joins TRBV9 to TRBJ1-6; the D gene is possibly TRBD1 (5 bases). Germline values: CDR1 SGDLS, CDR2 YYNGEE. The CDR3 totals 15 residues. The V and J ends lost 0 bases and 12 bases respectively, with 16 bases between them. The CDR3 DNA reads TGTGCCAGCAGCGTAGCGGGGGGTCAGGGAAAACCCCTCCACTTT. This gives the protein CASSVAGGQGKPLHF.

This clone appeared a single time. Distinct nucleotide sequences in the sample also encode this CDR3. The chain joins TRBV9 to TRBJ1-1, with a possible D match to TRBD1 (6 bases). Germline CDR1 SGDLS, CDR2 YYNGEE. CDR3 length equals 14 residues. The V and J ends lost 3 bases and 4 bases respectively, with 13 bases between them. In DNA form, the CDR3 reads TGTGCCAGCAGCGCAAACAGGGTGGGCACTGAAGCTTTCTTT. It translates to CASSANRVGTEAFF.

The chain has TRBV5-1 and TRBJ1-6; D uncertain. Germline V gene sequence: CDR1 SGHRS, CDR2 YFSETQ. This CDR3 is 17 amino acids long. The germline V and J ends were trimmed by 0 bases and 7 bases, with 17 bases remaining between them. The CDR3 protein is CASSLEVKGGVNSPLHF. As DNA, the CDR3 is TGCGCCAGCAGCTTGGAGGTGAAGGGAGGAGTAAATTCACCCCTCCACTTT. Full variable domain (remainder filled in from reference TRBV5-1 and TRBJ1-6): KAGVTQTPRYLIKTRGQQVTLSCSPISGHRSVSWYQQTPGQGLQFLFEYFSETQRNKGNFPGRFSGRQFSNSRSEMNVSTLELGDSALYLCASSLEVKGGVNSPLHFGNGTRLTVT.

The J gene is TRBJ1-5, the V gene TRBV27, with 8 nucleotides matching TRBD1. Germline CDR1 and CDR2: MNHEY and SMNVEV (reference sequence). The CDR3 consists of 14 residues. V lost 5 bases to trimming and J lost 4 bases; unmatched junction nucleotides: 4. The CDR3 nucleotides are TGTGCCAGCAGTCCGACAGGGGTAAATCAGCCCCAGCATTTT. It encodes CASSPTGVNQPQHF.

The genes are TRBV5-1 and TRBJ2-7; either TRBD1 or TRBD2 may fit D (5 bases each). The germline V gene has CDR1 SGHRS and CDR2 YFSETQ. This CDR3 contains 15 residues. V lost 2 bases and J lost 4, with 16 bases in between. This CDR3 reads CASSFRDPALYEQYF. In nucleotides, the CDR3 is TGCGCCAGCAGCTTCCGGGACCCGGCCCTTTACGAGCAGTACTTC.

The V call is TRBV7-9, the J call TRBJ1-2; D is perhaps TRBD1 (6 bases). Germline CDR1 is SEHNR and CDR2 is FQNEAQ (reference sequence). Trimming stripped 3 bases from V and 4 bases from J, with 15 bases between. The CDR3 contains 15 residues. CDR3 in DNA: TGTGCCAGCAGCTTTCCGCTGGACAGCTTCTATGGCTACACCTTC. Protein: CASSFPLDSFYGYTF.

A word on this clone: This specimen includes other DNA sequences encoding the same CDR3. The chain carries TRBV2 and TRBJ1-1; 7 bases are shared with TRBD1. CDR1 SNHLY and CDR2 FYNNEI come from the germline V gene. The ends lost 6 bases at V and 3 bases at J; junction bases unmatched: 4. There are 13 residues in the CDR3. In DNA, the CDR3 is TGTGCCAGCAGGGGAGGACAGGACACTGAAGCTTTCTTT. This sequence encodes CASRGGQDTEAFF.

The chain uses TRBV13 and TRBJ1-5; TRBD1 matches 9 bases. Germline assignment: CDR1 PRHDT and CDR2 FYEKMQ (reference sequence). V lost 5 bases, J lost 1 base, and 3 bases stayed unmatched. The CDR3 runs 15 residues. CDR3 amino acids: CASSRTGDSNQPQHF. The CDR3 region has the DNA TGTGCCAGCAGCCGGACAGGGGACAGCAATCAGCCCCAGCATTTT.

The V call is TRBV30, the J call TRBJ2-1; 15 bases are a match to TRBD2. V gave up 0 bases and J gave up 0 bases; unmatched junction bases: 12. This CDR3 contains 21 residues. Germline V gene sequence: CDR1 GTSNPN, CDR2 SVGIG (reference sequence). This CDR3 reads CAWSVIRGTSGGRRSYNEQFF. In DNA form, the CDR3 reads TGTGCCTGGAGTGTAATCCGGGGGACTAGCGGGGGGCGCCGCTCCTACAATGAGCAGTTCTTC. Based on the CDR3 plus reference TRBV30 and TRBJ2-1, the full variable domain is SQTIHQWPATLVQPVGSPLSLECTVEGTSNPNLYWYRQAAGRGLQLLFYSVGIGQISSEVPQNLSASRPQDRQFILSSKKLLLSDSGFYLCAWSVIRGTSGGRRSYNEQFFGPGTRLTVL.